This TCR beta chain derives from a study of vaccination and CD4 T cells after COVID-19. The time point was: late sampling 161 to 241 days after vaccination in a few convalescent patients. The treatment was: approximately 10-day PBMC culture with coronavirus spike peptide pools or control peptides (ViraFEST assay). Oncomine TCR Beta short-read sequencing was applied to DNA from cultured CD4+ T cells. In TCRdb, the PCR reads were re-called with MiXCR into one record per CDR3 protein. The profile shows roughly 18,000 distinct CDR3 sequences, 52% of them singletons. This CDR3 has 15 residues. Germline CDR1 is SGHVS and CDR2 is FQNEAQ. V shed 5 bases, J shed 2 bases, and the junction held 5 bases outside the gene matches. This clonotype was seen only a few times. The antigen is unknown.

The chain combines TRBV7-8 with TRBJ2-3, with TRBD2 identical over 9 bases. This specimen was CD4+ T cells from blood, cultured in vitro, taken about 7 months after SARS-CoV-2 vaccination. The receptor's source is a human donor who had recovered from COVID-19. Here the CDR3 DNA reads TGTGCCAGCAGCGGTAGCGGGGGCTCCACAGATACGCAGTATTTT. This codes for CASSGSGGSTDTQYF.